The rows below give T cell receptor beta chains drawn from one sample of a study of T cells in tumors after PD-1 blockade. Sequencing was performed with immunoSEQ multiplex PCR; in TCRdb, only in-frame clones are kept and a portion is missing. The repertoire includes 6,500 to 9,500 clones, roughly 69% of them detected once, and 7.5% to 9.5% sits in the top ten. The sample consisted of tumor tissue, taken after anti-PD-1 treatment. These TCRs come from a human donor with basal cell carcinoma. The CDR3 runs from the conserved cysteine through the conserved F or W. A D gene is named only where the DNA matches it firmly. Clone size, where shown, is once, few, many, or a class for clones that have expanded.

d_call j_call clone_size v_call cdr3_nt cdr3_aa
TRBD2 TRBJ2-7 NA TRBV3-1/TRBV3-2 TGTGCCAGCAGCCGACGGGTAGCGGGGGGGCCTACCGAGCAGTACTTC CASSRRVAGGPTEQYF
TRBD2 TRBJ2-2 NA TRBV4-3 TGCGCCAGCAGCCCACTAGCGGGGGGGCGTACCGGGGAGCTGTTTTTT CASSPLAGGRTGELFF
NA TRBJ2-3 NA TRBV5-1 TGCGCCAGCAGCCCTAGATTCGGAGATACGCAGTATTTT CASSPRFGDTQYF
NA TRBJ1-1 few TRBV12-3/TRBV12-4 TGTGCCAGCAGTTTAGGGGAATCTCGAAAAGCTTTCTTT CASSLGESRKAFF
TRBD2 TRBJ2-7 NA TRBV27 TGTGCCAGCAGTCCACTAGCGGGATCCTACGAGCAGTACTTC CASSPLAGSYEQYF
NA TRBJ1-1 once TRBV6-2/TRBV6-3 TGTGCCAGCAGTTACGACAGGCCCATAGGGAACACTGAAGCTTTCTTT CASSYDRPIGNTEAFF
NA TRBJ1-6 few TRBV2 TGTGCCAGCAAGGGAGATTCACCCCTCCACTTT CASKGDSPLHF
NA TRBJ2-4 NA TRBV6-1 TGTGCCAGCAGTGAAAGGGAATGGGGCGCGGTTAGAAACATTCAGTACTTC CASSEREWGAVRNIQYF
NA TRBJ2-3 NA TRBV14 TGTGCCAGCAGCCAAAATCGGGTTCGAACCACAGATACGCAGTATTTT CASSQNRVRTTDTQYF
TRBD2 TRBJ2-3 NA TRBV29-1 TGCAGCGTGGCCGCCTTTCGGACTAGCGGGAAGTTGGGCACAGATACGCAGTATTTT CSVAAFRTSGKLGTDTQYF
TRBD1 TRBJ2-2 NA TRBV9 TGTGCCAGCAGCCGACAGGGGAACACCGGGGAGCTGTTTTTT CASSRQGNTGELFF
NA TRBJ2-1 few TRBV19 TGTGCCAGTAGTATGGGTAGCGATGAGCAGTTCTTC CASSMGSDEQFF
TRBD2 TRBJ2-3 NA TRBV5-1 TGCGCCAGCAGCTTGGGACTAGCAAGCCCGGATGATACGCAGTATTTT CASSLGLASPDDTQYF
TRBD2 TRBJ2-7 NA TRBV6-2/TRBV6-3 TGTGCCAGCAGCCGAGCTAGCGGGAATACCTACGAGCAGTACTTC CASSRASGNTYEQYF
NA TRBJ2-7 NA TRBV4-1 TGCGCCAGCAGCCAAGAGCGTTACGGGAGCTCCTACGAGCAGTACTTC CASSQERYGSSYEQYF
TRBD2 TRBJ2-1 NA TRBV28 TGTGCCAGCAGTTCACCTTACGACCCGAAGGGAGCGGGAGTGGCCTACAATGAGCAGTTCTTC CASSSPYDPKGAGVAYNEQFF
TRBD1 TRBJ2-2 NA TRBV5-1 TGCGCCAGCAGCTTGGGTTTTGGGACAGGGAACACCGGGGAGCTGTTTTTT CASSLGFGTGNTGELFF
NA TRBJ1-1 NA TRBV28 TGTGCCAGCAGCCTTAACGTCCGGGGGACTGAAGCTTTCTTT CASSLNVRGTEAFF
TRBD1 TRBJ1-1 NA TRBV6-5 TGTGCCAGCGGTTACCCGACAGGGCCGATGAACACTGAAGCTTTCTTT CASGYPTGPMNTEAFF
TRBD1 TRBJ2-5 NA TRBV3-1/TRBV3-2 TGTGCCAGCAGCCAAGAGGACAGGCCCGGGGAGACCCAGTACTTC CASSQEDRPGETQYF
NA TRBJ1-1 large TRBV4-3 TGCGCCAGCAGCCAAATGATTGGACAGGAAGCTTTCTTT CASSQMIGQEAFF
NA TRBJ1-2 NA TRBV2 TGTGCCAGCAGGGAGGTCGGCTATGGCTACACCTTC CASREVGYGYTF
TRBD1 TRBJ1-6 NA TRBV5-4 TGTGCCAGCAGCTTGGGTTTGGGACAGGGCGATAATTCACCCCTCCACTTT CASSLGLGQGDNSPLHF
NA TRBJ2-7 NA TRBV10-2 TGCGCCAGCAGTGAGCGGGAGTGGATAGGGTGGGAGCAGTACTTC CASSEREWIGWEQYF
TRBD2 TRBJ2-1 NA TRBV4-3 TGCGCCAGCAGCCGTGGGACTAGTCCCTACAATGAGCAGTTCTTC CASSRGTSPYNEQFF
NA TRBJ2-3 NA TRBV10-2 TGCGCCAGCATGGGCCCGGATACGCAGTATTTT CASMGPDTQYF
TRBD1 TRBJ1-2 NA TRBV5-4 TGTGCCAGCAGCGAGAACAGGGGAGGGAGGTCTGGCTACACCTTC CASSENRGGRSGYTF
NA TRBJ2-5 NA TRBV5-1 TGCGCCAGCAGCTTGGAAGGCAGGGTAATTGAGACCCAGTACTTC CASSLEGRVIETQYF
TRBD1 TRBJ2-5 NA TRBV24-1 TGTGCCACCAGTGATTCGCTCCGGGACAGCCAAGAGACCCAGTACTTC CATSDSLRDSQETQYF
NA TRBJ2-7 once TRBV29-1 TGCAGCGTTGCAACTGATTCCTACGAGCAGTACTTC CSVATDSYEQYF
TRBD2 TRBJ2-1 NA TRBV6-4 TGTGCCAGCAGTGACTCTTCGGGAGGGCCGGGGAATGAGCAGTTCTTC CASSDSSGGPGNEQFF
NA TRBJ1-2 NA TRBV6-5 TGTGCCAGCAGCCGGGTGAACTATGGCTACACCTTC CASSRVNYGYTF
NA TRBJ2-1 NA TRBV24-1 TGTGCCACCAGTGATTTTATAGGGAGAAAGAAGTTCTTC CATSDFIGRKKFF
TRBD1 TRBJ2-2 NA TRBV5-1 TGCGCCAGCAGCACCGGGACAGGGGCCGGTGGGGAGCTGTTTTTT CASSTGTGAGGELFF
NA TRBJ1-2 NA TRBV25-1 TGTGCCAGCAGTGGTGGGGGGGCCGGCTATGGCTACACCTTC CASSGGGAGYGYTF
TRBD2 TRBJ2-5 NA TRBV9 TGTGCCAGCAGCCCCCGTACTAGCGGGAGGGGTGAGACCCAGTACTTC CASSPRTSGRGETQYF
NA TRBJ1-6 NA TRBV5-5 TGTGCCAGCAGCTTAGGTATCGGCACCTATAATTCACCCCTCCACTTT CASSLGIGTYNSPLHF
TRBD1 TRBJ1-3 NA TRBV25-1 TGTGCCAGCAGTGACTCAGGGGGGACTGGAAACACCATATATTTT CASSDSGGTGNTIYF
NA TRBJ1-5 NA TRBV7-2 TGTGCCAGCAGCCCCCCCTATAGCAATCAGCCCCAGCATTTT CASSPPYSNQPQHF
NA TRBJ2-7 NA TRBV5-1 TGCGCCAGCACCGGGGACAATTCCTACGAGCAGTACTTC CASTGDNSYEQYF
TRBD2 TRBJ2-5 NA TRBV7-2 TGTGCCAGCAGCTCTAGCGGGGGTCGGGAGACCCAGTACTTC CASSSSGGRETQYF
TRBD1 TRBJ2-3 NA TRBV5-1 TGCGCCAGCAGCCCCTCTGGACAGGGCGCAGATACGCAGTATTTT CASSPSGQGADTQYF
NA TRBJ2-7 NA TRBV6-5 TGTGCCAGCAGGACTGGGACATCAGACTCCTACGAGCAGTACTTC CASRTGTSDSYEQYF
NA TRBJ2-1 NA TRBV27 TGTGCCACCCAGGGATACAATGAGCAGTTCTTC CATQGYNEQFF
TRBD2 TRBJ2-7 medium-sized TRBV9 TGTGCCAGCAGCGTAGCGGACTCGCCGGTAGCGGGAGGCCGACGCTACGAGCAGTACTTC CASSVADSPVAGGRRYEQYF
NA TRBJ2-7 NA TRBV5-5 TGTGCCAGCCCGCGGGGGGGGACAGGGGACTACGAGCAGTACTTC CASPRGGTGDYEQYF
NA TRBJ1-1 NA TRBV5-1 TGCGCCAGCAGCTTTTGGGGCAGCAACACTGAAGCTTTCTTT CASSFWGSNTEAFF